Sequencing of this TCR beta chain was carried out in a study of a mutant IDH1 vaccine in newly diagnosed glioma. Study as a whole: Scheduled at week 35, visit V12 preceded visit V13, held at week 47. General study findings and limits: Researchers report vaccine-induced immune responses in roughly 93% of patients.

Libraries were prepared by immunoSEQ multiplex PCR; TCRdb keeps only in-frame clonotypes and omits some of them. This sample has roughly 40,000 clones, with 65% to 90% found just once. As concerns this clone: No antigen is known for it.

The CDR3 spans 11 residues. Unmatched junction bases numbered 4, after V lost 8 bases and J lost 7 bases. Per the germline V gene, CDR1 is SQVTM and CDR2 is ANQGSEA. Sample time point: week 35, safety follow-up. A 20-mer mutant IDH1 peptide at 300 ug was injected subcutaneously with topical imiquimod. In weeks 1, 3, 5, 7, 11, 15, 19 and 23, patients were vaccinated. The TCR sequence derives from a woman between 45 and 60 years old with glioma. This chain uses TRBV29-1 with TRBJ2-1; 8 nucleotides agree with TRBD2. The sample consisted of PBMCs, taken from a glioma patient whose treatment included an IDH1 peptide vaccine. The CDR3 DNA is TGCAGCCCCCGGGAGGGTAATGAGCAGTTCTTC. Its translation is CSPREGNEQFF.